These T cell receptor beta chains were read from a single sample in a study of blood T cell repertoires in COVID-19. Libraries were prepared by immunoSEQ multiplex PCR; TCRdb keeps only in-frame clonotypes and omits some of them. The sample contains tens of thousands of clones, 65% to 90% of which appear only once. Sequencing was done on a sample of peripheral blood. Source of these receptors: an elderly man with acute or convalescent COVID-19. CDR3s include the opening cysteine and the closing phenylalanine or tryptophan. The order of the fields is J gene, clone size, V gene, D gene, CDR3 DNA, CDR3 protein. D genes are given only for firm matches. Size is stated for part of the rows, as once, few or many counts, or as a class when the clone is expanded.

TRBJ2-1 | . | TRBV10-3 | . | TGTGCCATCAGACGCGGCGGCGGAGGAGAAAGGAACAATGAGCAGTTCTTC | CAIRRGGGGERNNEQFF
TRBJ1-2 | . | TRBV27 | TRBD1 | TGTGCCAGCACCCCGACAGGGAGGAACTATGGCTACACCTTC | CASTPTGRNYGYTF
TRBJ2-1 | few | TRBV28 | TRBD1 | TGTGCCAGCAGTGCCCCTCCCGGGACAGGGGGAATCGAGCAGTTCTTC | CASSAPPGTGGIEQFF
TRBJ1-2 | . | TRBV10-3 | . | TGTGCCATCAGTGAGCCCGGAGGGTTCGGCTACACCTTC | CAISEPGGFGYTF
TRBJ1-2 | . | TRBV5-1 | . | TGCGCCAGCAGCTCGGACAGTACTAACTATGGCTACACCTTC | CASSSDSTNYGYTF
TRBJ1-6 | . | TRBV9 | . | TGTGCCAGCAGCCCCCGCGACTTAAATTCACCCCTCCACTTT | CASSPRDLNSPLHF
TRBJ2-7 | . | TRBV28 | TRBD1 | TGTGCCAGCAGCCCAGGGGGCGCGTACGAGCAGTACTTC | CASSPGGAYEQYF
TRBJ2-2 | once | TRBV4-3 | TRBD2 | TGCGCCAGCAGCCACCAGACTAGCGGGAGAAAGGACACCGGGGAGCTGTTTTTT | CASSHQTSGRKDTGELFF
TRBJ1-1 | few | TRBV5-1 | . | TGCGCCAGCAGCCCGGAGGGAAAAATGGAAGCTTTCTTT | CASSPEGKMEAFF
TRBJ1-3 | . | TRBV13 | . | TGTGCCAGCAGCTTACCGGGTGCCTCTGGAAACACCATATATTTT | CASSLPGASGNTIYF
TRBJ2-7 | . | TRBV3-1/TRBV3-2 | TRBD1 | TGTGCCAGCAGCCAACCCGGGACAGGGACTCACGAGCAGTACTTC | CASSQPGTGTHEQYF
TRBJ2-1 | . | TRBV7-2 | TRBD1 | TGTGCCAGCAGCCCGGGGACAGTACAGTTCTTC | CASSPGTVQFF
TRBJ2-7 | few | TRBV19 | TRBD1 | TGTGCCAGTAAGGACAGGGCCGTGGACGAGCAGTACTTC | CASKDRAVDEQYF
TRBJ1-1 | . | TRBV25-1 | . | TGTGCCAGCAGTGAGCCAGGGGATAGGGGCCCTGAAGCTTTCTTT | CASSEPGDRGPEAFF
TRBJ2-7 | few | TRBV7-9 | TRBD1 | TGTGCCAGCAGCGGACAGGGGGCGAACTACGAGCAGTACTTC | CASSGQGANYEQYF
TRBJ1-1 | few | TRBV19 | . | TGTGCCAGTAGTACCTCACAGGACCGGAGGGCATTCTTT | CASSTSQDRRAFF
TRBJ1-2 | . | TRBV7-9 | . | TGTGCCAGCAGCTTAGTCGGAGGGTCAGGCTACACCTTC | CASSLVGGSGYTF